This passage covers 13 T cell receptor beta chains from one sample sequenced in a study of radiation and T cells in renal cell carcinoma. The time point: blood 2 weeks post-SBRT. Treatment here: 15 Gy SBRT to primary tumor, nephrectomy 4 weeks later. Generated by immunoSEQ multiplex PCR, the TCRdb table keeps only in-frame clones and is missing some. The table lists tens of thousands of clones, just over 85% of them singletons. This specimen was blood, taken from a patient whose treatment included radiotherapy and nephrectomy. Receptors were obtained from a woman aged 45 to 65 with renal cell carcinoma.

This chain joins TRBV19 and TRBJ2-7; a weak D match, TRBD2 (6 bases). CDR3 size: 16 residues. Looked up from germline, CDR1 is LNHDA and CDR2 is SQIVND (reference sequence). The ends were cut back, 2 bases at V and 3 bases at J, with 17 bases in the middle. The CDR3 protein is CASSIWTGTQYYEQYF. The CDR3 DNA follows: TGTGCCAGTAGTATATGGACCGGGACTCAGTACTACGAGCAGTACTTC.

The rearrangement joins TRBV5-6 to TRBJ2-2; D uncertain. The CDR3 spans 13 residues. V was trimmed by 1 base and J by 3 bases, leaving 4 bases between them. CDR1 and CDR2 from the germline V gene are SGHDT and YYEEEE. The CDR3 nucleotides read TGTGCCAGCAGCTTGCCGGACACCGGGGAGCTGTTTTTT. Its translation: CASSLPDTGELFF. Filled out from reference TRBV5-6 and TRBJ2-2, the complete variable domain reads DAGVTQSPTHLIKTRGQQVTLRCSPKSGHDTVSWYQQALGQGPQFIFQYYEEEERQRGNFPDRFSGHQFPNYSSELNVNALLLGDSALYLCASSLPDTGELFFGEGSRLTVL.

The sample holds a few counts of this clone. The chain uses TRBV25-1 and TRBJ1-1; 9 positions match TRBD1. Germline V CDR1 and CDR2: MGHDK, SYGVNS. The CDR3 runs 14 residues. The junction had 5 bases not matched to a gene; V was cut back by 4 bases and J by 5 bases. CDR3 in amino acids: CASSVLDRGTEAFF. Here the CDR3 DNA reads TGTGCCAGCAGTGTTTTAGACAGGGGGACTGAAGCTTTCTTT.

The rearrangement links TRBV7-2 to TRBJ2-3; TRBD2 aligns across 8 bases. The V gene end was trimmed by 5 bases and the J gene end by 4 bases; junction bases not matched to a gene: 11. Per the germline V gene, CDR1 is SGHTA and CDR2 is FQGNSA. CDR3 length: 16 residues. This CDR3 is CASSQELSGSPDTQYF. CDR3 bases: TGTGCCAGCAGCCAGGAGCTCAGCGGGAGCCCAGATACGCAGTATTTT.

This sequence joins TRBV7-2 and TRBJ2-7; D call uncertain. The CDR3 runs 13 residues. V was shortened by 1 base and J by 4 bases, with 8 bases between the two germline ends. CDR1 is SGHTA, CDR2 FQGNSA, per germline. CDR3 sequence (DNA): TGTGCCAGCAGCTTAGGTGGGGTATACGAGCAGTACTTC. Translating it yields CASSLGGVYEQYF.

For the CDR3, the DNA is TGTGCCAGCAGCAGGGGACAGGGGAACGAGCAGTACTTC. Translating gives CASSRGQGNEQYF. V usage is TRBV7-7 and J usage is TRBJ2-7; 10 bases line up with TRBD1. Per germline, CDR1 SSHAT and CDR2 FNYEAQ (reference sequence). There are 13 residues in the CDR3. Germline trimming cut 5 bases from V and 5 bases from J; bases unmatched to any gene: 3.

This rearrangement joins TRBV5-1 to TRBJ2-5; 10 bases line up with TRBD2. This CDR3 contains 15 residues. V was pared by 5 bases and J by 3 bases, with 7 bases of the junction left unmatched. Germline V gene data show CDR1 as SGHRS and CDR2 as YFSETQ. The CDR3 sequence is CASSLSGTSEETQYF. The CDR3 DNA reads TGCGCCAGCAGTCTGTCCGGGACTAGCGAAGAGACCCAGTACTTC.

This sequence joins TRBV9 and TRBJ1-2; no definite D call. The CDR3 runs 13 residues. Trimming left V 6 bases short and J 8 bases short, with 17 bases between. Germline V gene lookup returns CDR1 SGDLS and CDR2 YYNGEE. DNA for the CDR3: TGTGCCAGCACCTCAAGCGAGGGAGCGGGCTACACCTTC. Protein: CASTSSEGAGYTF. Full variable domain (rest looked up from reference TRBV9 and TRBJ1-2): DSGVTQTPKHLITATGQRVTLRCSPRSGDLSVYWYQQSLDQGLQFLIQYYNGEERAKGNILERFSAQQFPDLHSELNLSSLELGDSALYFCASTSSEGAGYTFGSGTRLTVV.

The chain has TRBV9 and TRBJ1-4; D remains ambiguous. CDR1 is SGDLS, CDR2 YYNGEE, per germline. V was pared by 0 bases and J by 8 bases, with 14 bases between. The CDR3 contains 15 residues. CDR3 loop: CASSVAGSRWEKLFF. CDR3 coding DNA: TGTGCCAGCAGCGTAGCCGGTTCTAGGTGGGAAAAACTGTTTTTT.

The CDR3 loop is CASSFSGSPWQTQYF. The CDR3 DNA reads TGTGCCAGCAGTTTTAGCGGGAGTCCCTGGCAGACCCAGTACTTC. The chain joins TRBV28 to TRBJ2-5, with 9 bases lining up with TRBD2. J was trimmed by 6 bases and V by 3 bases; bases with no gene match: 8. This CDR3 comprises 15 residues. CDR1 and CDR2 (germline): MDHEN, SYDVKM.

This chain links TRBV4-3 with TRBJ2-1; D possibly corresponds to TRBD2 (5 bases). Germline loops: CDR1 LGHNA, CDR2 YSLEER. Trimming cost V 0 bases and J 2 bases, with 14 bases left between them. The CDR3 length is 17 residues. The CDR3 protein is CASSQDSWAGTYNEQFF. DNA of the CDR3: TGCGCCAGCAGCCAAGATTCGTGGGCGGGTACCTACAATGAGCAGTTCTTC.

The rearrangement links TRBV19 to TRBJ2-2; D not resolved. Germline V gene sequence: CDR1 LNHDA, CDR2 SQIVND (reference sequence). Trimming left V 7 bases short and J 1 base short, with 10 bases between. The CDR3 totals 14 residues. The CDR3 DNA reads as TGTGCCAGTACCCAAGGAGTGAACACCGGGGAGCTGTTTTTT. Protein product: CASTQGVNTGELFF. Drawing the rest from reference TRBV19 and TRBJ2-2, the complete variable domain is DGGITQSPKYLFRKEGQNVTLSCEQNLNHDAMYWYRQDPGQGLRLIYYSQIVNDFQKGDIAEGYSVSREKKESFPLTVTSAQKNPTAFYLCASTQGVNTGELFFGEGSRLTVL.

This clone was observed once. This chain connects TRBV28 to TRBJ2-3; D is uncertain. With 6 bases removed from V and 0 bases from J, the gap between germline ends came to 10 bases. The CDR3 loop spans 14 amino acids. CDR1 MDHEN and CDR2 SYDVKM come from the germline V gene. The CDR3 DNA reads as TGTGCCAGCAGATCAGAGATTAGCACAGATACGCAGTATTTT. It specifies CASRSEISTDTQYF.